What follows are 30 T cell receptor beta chains derived from one specimen sequenced in a study of blood T cells in healthy people across ages. It was with a sample-barcoded 5' primer and a J-beta primer mix that a second PCR of roughly 7 to 12 cycles was run. One entry per CDR3 protein, called by TCRdb with MiXCR from the 5' RACE reads. The sample yields about 640,000 distinct CDR3 sequences, 25% to 35% seen once. The sequenced sample was blood. The receptors were sampled from a woman of 80 years or more in good health.

This clonotype occurred many times. V usage is TRBV7-9 and J usage is TRBJ2-5, with D possibly being TRBD1 (5 bases). CDR1 is SEHNR and CDR2 is FQNEAQ in the germline V gene (reference sequence). Trimming stripped 4 bases from V and 2 bases from J, with 11 bases between. This CDR3 has 14 residues. This CDR3 is CASSSATAQETQYF. The CDR3 DNA sequence: TGTGCCAGCAGCTCTGCGACAGCACAAGAGACCCAGTACTTC.

The V gene is TRBV5-1, the J gene TRBJ2-3; D possibly corresponds to TRBD1 (6 bases). V lost 5 bases to trimming and J lost 3 bases, with 16 bases between them. This CDR3 region has 15 residues. Germline V gene data show CDR1 as SGHRS and CDR2 as YFSETQ. The CDR3 sequence is CASRGGALETDTQYF. The CDR3 nucleotides read TGCGCCAGCAGAGGGGGTGCCTTAGAGACAGATACGCAGTATTTT.

The chain employs TRBV10-2 and TRBJ2-1; TRBD2 might be the D (5 bases). CDR1 WSHSY and CDR2 SAAADI come from the germline V gene. Trimming cost V 8 bases and J 7 bases, with 18 bases left between them. This CDR3 has 14 amino acids. CDR3 sequence reads: CASGGLDQTNEQFF. The CDR3 nucleotides are TGCGCCAGCGGTGGACTGGATCAGACTAATGAGCAGTTCTTC.

This clonotype has ten or more counts. The CDR3 region has the DNA TGTGCCAGGGGGGGGCCATCTGGGGCCAACGTCCTGACTTTC. Translating gives CARGGPSGANVLTF. The rearrangement links TRBV6-1 to TRBJ2-6; possible D gene TRBD2, 7 bases. Trimming cost V 9 bases and J 1 base, with 10 bases left between them. This CDR3 has 14 amino acids. Germline-derived CDR1 and CDR2 are MNHNS and SASEGT.

This clonotype showed up many times. V gene TRBV2 combines with J gene TRBJ2-1, with 9 bases that match TRBD2. CDR3 size: 14 residues. Germline loops: CDR1 SNHLY, CDR2 FYNNEI. V shed 9 bases and J 5 bases; nucleotides not matched to a gene: 8. The chain's CDR3 is CASELLAGDNEQFF. As DNA, the CDR3 is TGTGCCAGTGAGTTATTAGCGGGAGACAATGAGCAGTTCTTC.

This clonotype has ten or more counts. This CDR3 is CASSLVGGTSNQPQHF. CDR3 coding DNA: TGTGCCAGCAGCTTAGTTGGGGGGACTAGCAATCAGCCCCAGCATTTT. The chain links TRBV7-2 to TRBJ1-5; TRBD1 might be the D (5 bases). Trimming left V 1 base short and J 0 bases short, with 10 bases between. This CDR3 has 16 amino acids. Germline assignment: CDR1 SGHTA and CDR2 FQGNSA.

This clonotype was detected many times. The rearrangement links TRBV3-1 to TRBJ2-5, with 15 positions matching TRBD2. Trimming removed 4 bases from V and 4 bases from J; junction bases left unmatched: 4. The CDR3 loop spans 16 amino acids. Germline V gene lookup returns CDR1 LGHDT and CDR2 YNNKEL (reference sequence). The CDR3 loop reads CASSRTGLAGGETQYF. CDR3 bases: TGTGCCAGCAGCCGGACGGGACTAGCGGGGGGAGAGACCCAGTACTTC.

Ten or more counts support this clonotype. J is TRBJ2-1 and V is TRBV4-1; D is ambiguous. CDR3 length: 15 residues. V was cut by 0 bases and J by 8 bases, with 14 bases left in between. CDR1 is MGHRA, CDR2 YSYEKL, per germline. CDR3 residues: CASSQDPDIRDEQFF. As DNA, the CDR3 is TGCGCCAGCAGCCAAGATCCAGACATACGGGATGAGCAGTTCTTC.

The rearrangement uses TRBV20-1 and TRBJ2-7, with TRBD2 matching over 7 bases. The DNA end is a closer match to TRBJ2-4, so the J assignment may be wrong. The CDR3 is 17 residues long. The germline V gene encodes CDR1 DFQATT and CDR2 SNEGSKA (reference sequence). The CDR3 region is CSARPHAGEGTKNIQYF. CDR3 nucleotides: TGCAGTGCTAGGCCCCATGCGGGGGAAGGAACCAAAAACATTCAGTACTTC.

This clonotype was found a few times. This chain joins TRBV6-4 and TRBJ2-1; D possibly corresponds to TRBD2 (5 bases). The CDR3 spans 15 residues. V lost 3 bases and J lost 0, with 9 bases in between. Germline V gives CDR1 MRHNA, CDR2 SNTAGT. The CDR3 reads CASSEEAGSYNEQFF. As DNA, the CDR3 is TGTGCCAGCAGTGAAGAGGCGGGCTCCTACAATGAGCAGTTCTTC.

The chain is built from TRBV7-3 and TRBJ2-2, with TRBD2 as a possible D gene (5 bases). This CDR3 has 15 amino acids. Trimming left V 5 bases short and J 4 bases short, with 14 bases between. Germline V gene lookup returns CDR1 SGHTA and CDR2 FQGTGA. For the CDR3, the DNA is TGTGCCAGCAGCCTCCGGGGAGACACCACCGGGGAGCTGTTTTTT. It is translated as CASSLRGDTTGELFF.

The chain uses TRBV30 and TRBJ2-7; TRBD2 aligns across 7 bases. V shed 3 bases and J 2 bases; nucleotides not matched to a gene: 4. This CDR3 is 13 amino acids long. CDR1 is GTSNPN and CDR2 is SVGIG in the germline V gene (reference sequence). The CDR3 loop is CAWSAGRPYEQYF. The CDR3 region has the DNA TGTGCCTGGAGCGCCGGGAGGCCCTACGAGCAGTACTTC. The variable domain in full, completed from reference TRBV30 and TRBJ2-7, reads SQTIHQWPATLVQPVGSPLSLECTVEGTSNPNLYWYRQAAGRGLQLLFYSVGIGQISSEVPQNLSASRPQDRQFILSSKKLLLSDSGFYLCAWSAGRPYEQYFGPGTRLTVT.

Written as DNA, the CDR3 is TGTGCCAGCAGCTTAGACGAAGATACGCAGTATTTT. Translated, it gives CASSLDEDTQYF. The chain links TRBV7-9 to TRBJ2-3, with no clear D. The germline V gene encodes CDR1 SEHNR and CDR2 FQNEAQ (reference sequence). V was cut by 1 base and J by 5 bases, with 4 bases left in between. The CDR3 totals 12 residues.

This chain links TRBV12-3 or TRBV12-4 with TRBJ1-6; 8 bases are a match to TRBD1. V lost 7 bases and J lost 3; bases outside the gene matches: 17. The CDR3 has 19 residues. In nucleotides, the CDR3 is TGTGCCAGCACAGTTTCTGTAGAACAGGGGGTCCTCTATAATTCACCCCTCCACTTT. This gives the protein CASTVSVEQGVLYNSPLHF.

The rearrangement uses TRBV14 and TRBJ2-3; D is undetermined. The germline V gene has CDR1 SGHDN and CDR2 FVKESK. The length of the CDR3 is 14 residues. V lost 1 base, J lost 1 base, and 6 bases lay in between. The CDR3 bases are TGTGCCAGCAGCCAAGGACAAGGCACAGATACGCAGTATTTT. Translated, it gives CASSQGQGTDTQYF. The whole variable domain, remainder taken from reference TRBV14 and TRBJ2-3, is EAGVTQFPSHSVIEKGQTVTLRCDPISGHDNLYWYRRVMGKEIKFLLHFVKESKQDESGMPNNRFLAERTGGTYSTLKVQPAELEDSGVYFCASSQGQGTDTQYFGPGTRLTVL.

This clonotype was seen ten or more times. V usage is TRBV25-1 and J usage is TRBJ1-1; D is ambiguous. V was trimmed by 7 bases and J by 12 bases, leaving 15 bases between them. The CDR3 totals 11 residues. Looked up from germline, CDR1 is MGHDK and CDR2 is SYGVNS. The CDR3 DNA follows: TGTGCCAGCACCCTCTCCGAGAGGACTTTCTTT. Translated, it gives CASTLSERTFF. The entire variable domain, with the rest obtained from reference TRBV25-1 and TRBJ1-1, is as follows: EADIYQTPRYLVIGTGKKITLECSQTMGHDKMYWYQQDPGMELHLIHYSYGVNSTEKGDLSSESTVSRIRTEHFPLTLESARPSHTSQYLCASTLSERTFFGQGTRLTVV.

This clonotype occurred many times. The V gene is TRBV15, the J gene TRBJ2-7; D is unresolved. V lost 1 base and J lost 1, with 8 bases in between. This CDR3 region has 14 residues. Per the germline V gene, CDR1 is LNHNV and CDR2 is YYDKDF (reference sequence). DNA of the CDR3: TGTGCCACCAGCAGAGGTATTAGTTCCTACGAGCAGTACTTC. Protein product: CATSRGISSYEQYF.

The chain recombines TRBV5-1 with TRBJ2-5, with TRBD1 as a possible D gene (6 bases). Germline V gene lookup returns CDR1 SGHRS and CDR2 YFSETQ. The CDR3 loop spans 14 amino acids. The V and J ends lost 2 bases and 11 bases respectively, with 19 bases between them. In nucleotides, the CDR3 is TGCGCCAGCAGCTTAGGGCAGGGGTTCAATGAGCAGTACTTC. Translation gives CASSLGQGFNEQYF.

Many counts were recorded for this clonotype. The chain employs TRBV5-4 and TRBJ2-1, with D possibly being TRBD1 (5 bases). V lost 0 bases, J lost 0 bases, and 10 bases lay in between. Germline V lookup: CDR1 SGHNT, CDR2 YYREEE (reference sequence). The CDR3 has 16 residues. CDR3: CASSLEGDSSYNEQFF. CDR3 DNA sequence: TGTGCCAGCAGCTTGGAGGGCGACAGCTCCTACAATGAGCAGTTCTTC.

This clonotype was observed at least ten times. The V and J genes are TRBV7-9 and TRBJ1-1; D possibly corresponds to TRBD1 (5 bases). This CDR3 comprises 14 residues. Trimming took 5 bases from V and 8 from J, leaving 18 bases between them. Per germline, CDR1 SEHNR and CDR2 FQNEAQ (reference sequence). CDR3 loop: CASSLGGSTQEAFF. The CDR3 DNA sequence: TGTGCCAGCAGCCTCGGGGGTTCGACGCAGGAAGCTTTCTTT.

This clonotype was seen more than once but under ten times. V and J are TRBV6-5 and TRBJ2-2, with D possibly matching TRBD2 (5 bases). CDR1 MNHEY and CDR2 SVGAGI come from the germline V gene. The CDR3 contains 16 residues. Trimming pared 6 bases from V and 5 bases from J, leaving 19 bases between. CDR3 sequence reads: CASSHPVYGGTGELFF. The DNA of the CDR3 is TGTGCCAGCAGCCATCCCGTATACGGCGGGACCGGGGAGCTGTTTTTT.

As to this clonotype: It may be a read error: a sequence one base away is much more abundant. This sequence joins TRBV6-2 or TRBV6-3 and TRBJ1-1; TRBD1 might be the D (5 bases). Germline CDR1 and CDR2: MNHEY and SVGEGT. The CDR3 runs to 15 residues. The CDR3 DNA reads TGTGCCAGCAGCTACTCCCCCGCGGGGGAGGATGAAGCTTTCTTT. It is translated as CASSYSPAGEDEAFF.

This clonotype was seen many times. In nucleotides, the CDR3 is TGTGCCAGCAGCTCCGTTTCAGGGGGCGAGCAGTACTTC. It translates to CASSSVSGGEQYF. The chain recombines TRBV7-2 with TRBJ2-7; 7 bases align to TRBD1. In germline, CDR1 is SGHTA, CDR2 FQGNSA. The length of the CDR3 is 13 residues. Trimming removed 4 bases from V and 6 bases from J; junction bases left unmatched: 6.

This clonotype was picked up many times. The chain's CDR3 is CASSIDRGPGYEQYF. As DNA, the CDR3 is TGCGCCAGCAGCATTGACAGGGGCCCCGGGTACGAGCAGTACTTC. The genes are TRBV5-1 and TRBJ2-7, with 8 bases aligning to TRBD1. This CDR3 is 15 amino acids long. From germline, CDR1 is SGHRS and CDR2 YFSETQ. J gave up 4 bases and V 4 bases, and 10 bases lay outside the gene matches. Full variable domain (missing parts from reference TRBV5-1 and TRBJ2-7): KAGVTQTPRYLIKTRGQQVTLSCSPISGHRSVSWYQQTPGQGLQFLFEYFSETQRNKGNFPGRFSGRQFSNSRSEMNVSTLELGDSALYLCASSIDRGPGYEQYFGPGTRLTVT.

This clonotype has only one observation. With a much larger clone just one base away, this may be a read error. The chain combines TRBV2 with TRBJ1-6; D not certain. CDR1 and CDR2 from the germline V gene are SNHLY and FYNNEI. The CDR3 loop spans 13 amino acids. Trimming removed 3 bases from V and 8 bases from J, with 8 bases in between. This CDR3 reads CASSEQRDSPLHF. CDR3 nucleotides: TGTGCCAGCAGTGAGCAAAGAGATTCACCCCTCCACTTT.

Details on this clonotype: Just one base apart from a much larger clone, this may be a read error. This chain links TRBV9 with TRBJ2-7; no reliable D call. Germline V gene sequence: CDR1 SGDLS, CDR2 YYNGEE. The CDR3 is 14 residues long. V gave up 0 bases and J gave up 7 bases, with 14 bases separating them. DNA of the CDR3: TGTGCCAGCAGCGTAGGTGGTGCTTGGGATGAGCAGTACTTC. Residues: CASSVGGAWDEQYF. Full variable domain (missing parts from reference TRBV9 and TRBJ2-7): DSGVTQTPKHLITATGQRVTLRCSPRSGDLSVYWYQQSLDQGLQFLIQYYNGEERAKGNILERFSAQQFPDLHSELNLSSLELGDSALYFCASSVGGAWDEQYFGPGTRLTVT.

The DNA for the CDR3 is TGTGCCTGGAGTGTACCCCGGCGGTCTGGGACCTACGAGCAGTACTTC. This translates into CAWSVPRRSGTYEQYF. The rearrangement uses TRBV30 and TRBJ2-5, with D unresolved. The assigned J gene may be wrong: the sequence end matches TRBJ2-7 better. This CDR3 is 16 amino acids long. Germline V gives CDR1 GTSNPN, CDR2 SVGIG (reference sequence).

This clonotype was seen a handful of times. This chain links TRBV20-1 with TRBJ1-1; 9 bases fit TRBD1. After removal of 7 bases from V and 7 bases from J, the junction contained 10 bases not matched to a gene. The CDR3 length is 13 residues. Germline values: CDR1 DFQATT, CDR2 SNEGSKA (reference sequence). The CDR3 loop is CSGLQGAYSEAFF. The CDR3 DNA follows: TGCAGTGGGCTACAGGGGGCTTACAGTGAAGCTTTCTTT.

In its sample, this clonotype was seen a few times. The chain is built from TRBV21-1 and TRBJ2-1; TRBD2 is taken as the D call from the table, unchecked against the DNA. TRBV21-1 is a pseudogene locus. CDR3 size: 15 residues. This chain's CDR3 is CASSESSGVINEQFF. The CDR3, as DNA: TGTGCCAGCAGCGAATCTAGCGGGGTGATCAATGAGCAGTTCTTC.

This clonotype has a count of ten or more. The genes are TRBV7-2 and TRBJ1-2; D call uncertain. Germline values: CDR1 SGHTA, CDR2 FQGNSA. V shed 5 bases and J shed 4 bases, with 5 bases lying between them. The CDR3 covers 11 residues. CDR3 in amino acids: CASSRTYGYTF. The CDR3 DNA is TGTGCCAGCAGCCGCACCTATGGCTACACCTTC.